This paragraph covers one TCR beta chain sequence. It has no known antigen specificity. Base qualities were left out, and no much larger clone turns up one base away. The data derive from a study of response to subunit inactivated influenza vaccine (dated by TCRdb to 2016 to 2019). Study-wide context: Deep quantitative T cell receptor repertoire profiling was used in the study to track responses to a trivalent subunit inactivated influenza vaccine.

What the research found in general, with its limitations: It was suggested by the authors that each seasonal influenza vaccination may recruit only a limited number of new T cells.

Sample time point, as interpreted from the label and publication: 40 to 45 days after influenza vaccine administration. Libraries were made using RT-PCR. TCRdb records Illumina HiSeq 2500 as the sequencer. TCRdb trimmed the raw reads at Q25, called clones with MiXCR and kept productive beta chains. Every CDR3 protein is listed once, alongside the most common genes and DNA of its rows. A total of fewer than 700,000 distinct CDR3 sequences appear in this sample, about an eighth of them only once. The ten largest account for about an eighth of the sample. Counted from cysteine to phenylalanine, this CDR3 has 13 amino acids. The DNA shown is the 39-base CDR3, in frame from base 1. Relative to germline, V is missing 2 bases and J is missing 13 bases, with 6 bases of the junction outside any gene match. The germline V gene supplies CDR1 MNHEY and CDR2 SVGEGT.

Recombination connected TRBV6-2 or TRBV6-3 to TRBJ1-4, with 8 middle bases fitting TRBD1. The origin of this receptor is a man in his forties or fifties who received an inactivated influenza vaccine. Donor details come from another sample of the same person, matched by shared clones. Material: PBMCs from blood, obtained 40 to 50 days after vaccination. For the CDR3, the sequence is CASSYVLGQGLFF. The DNA sequence reads TGTGCCAGCAGTTACGTCCTTGGACAGGGACTGTTTTTT.